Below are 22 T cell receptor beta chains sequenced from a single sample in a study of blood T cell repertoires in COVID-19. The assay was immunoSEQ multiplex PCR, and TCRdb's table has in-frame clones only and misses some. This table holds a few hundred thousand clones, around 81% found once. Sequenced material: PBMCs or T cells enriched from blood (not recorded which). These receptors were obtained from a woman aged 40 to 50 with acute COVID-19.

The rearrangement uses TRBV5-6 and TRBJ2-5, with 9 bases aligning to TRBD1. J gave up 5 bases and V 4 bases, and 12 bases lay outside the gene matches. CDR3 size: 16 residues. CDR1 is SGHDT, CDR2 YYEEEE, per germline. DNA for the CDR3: TGTGCCAGCAGCGTACAGAACAGGGGGCTCAAGGAGACCCAGTACTTC. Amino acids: CASSVQNRGLKETQYF.

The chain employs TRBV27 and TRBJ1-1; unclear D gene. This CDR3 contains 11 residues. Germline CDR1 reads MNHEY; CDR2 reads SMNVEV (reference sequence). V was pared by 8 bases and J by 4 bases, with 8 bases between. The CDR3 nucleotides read TGTGCCAGCGTACTCGGCACTGAAGCTTTCTTT. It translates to CASVLGTEAFF.

CDR3 nucleotide sequence: TGTGCCAGCAGCTTGGACAGGGGCACAGATACGCAGTATTTT. It yields the protein CASSLDRGTDTQYF. The chain joins TRBV7-9 to TRBJ2-3; 8 bases are shared with TRBD1. The CDR3 is 14 amino acids. From germline, CDR1 is SEHNR and CDR2 FQNEAQ (reference sequence). V shed 3 bases and J 1 base; nucleotides not matched to a gene: 0.

The chain's CDR3 is CASSLKGDSYNEQFF. CDR3 DNA sequence: TGTGCCAGCAGCTTAAAAGGGGACTCCTACAATGAGCAGTTCTTC. The chain has TRBV7-2 and TRBJ2-1; the D gene is possibly TRBD1 (5 bases). V gave up 2 bases and J gave up 0 bases, with 8 bases separating them. The CDR3 loop spans 15 amino acids. Germline V gene data show CDR1 as SGHTA and CDR2 as FQGNSA.

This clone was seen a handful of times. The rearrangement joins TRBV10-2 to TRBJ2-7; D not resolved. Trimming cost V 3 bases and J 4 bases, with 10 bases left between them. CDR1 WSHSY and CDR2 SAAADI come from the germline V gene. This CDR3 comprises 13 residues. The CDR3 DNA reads TGCGCCAGCAGTGACGAGCACCAATACGAGCAGTACTTC. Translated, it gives CASSDEHQYEQYF.

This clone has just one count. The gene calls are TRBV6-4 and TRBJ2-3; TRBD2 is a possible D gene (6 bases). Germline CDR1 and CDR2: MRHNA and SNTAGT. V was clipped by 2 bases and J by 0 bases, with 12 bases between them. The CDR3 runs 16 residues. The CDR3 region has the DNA TGTGCCAGCAGTGACGGGGGGTCGGCCAGCACAGATACGCAGTATTTT. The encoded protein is CASSDGGSASTDTQYF.

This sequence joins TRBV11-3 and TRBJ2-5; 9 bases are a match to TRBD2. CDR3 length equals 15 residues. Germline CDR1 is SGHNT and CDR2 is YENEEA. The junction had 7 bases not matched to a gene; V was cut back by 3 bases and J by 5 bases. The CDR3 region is CASSLGGLASETQYF. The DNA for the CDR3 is TGTGCCAGCAGCTTGGGGGGACTAGCCAGTGAGACCCAGTACTTC.

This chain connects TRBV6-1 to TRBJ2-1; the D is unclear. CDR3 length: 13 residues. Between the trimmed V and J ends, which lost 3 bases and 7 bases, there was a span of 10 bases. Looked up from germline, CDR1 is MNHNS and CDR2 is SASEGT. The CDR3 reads CASSDGVGNEQFF. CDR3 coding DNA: TGTGCCAGCAGTGACGGCGTCGGGAATGAGCAGTTCTTC.

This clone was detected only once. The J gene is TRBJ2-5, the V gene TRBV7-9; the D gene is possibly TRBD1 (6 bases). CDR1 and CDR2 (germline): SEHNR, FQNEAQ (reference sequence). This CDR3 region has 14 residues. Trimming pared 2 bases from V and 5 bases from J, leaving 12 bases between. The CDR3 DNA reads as TGTGCCAGCAGCTTATTGATCAGGGGCGAGACCCAGTACTTC. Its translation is CASSLLIRGETQYF.

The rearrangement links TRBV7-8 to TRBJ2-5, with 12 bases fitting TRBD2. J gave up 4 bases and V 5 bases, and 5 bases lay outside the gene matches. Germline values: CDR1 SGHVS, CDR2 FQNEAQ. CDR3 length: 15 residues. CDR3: CASSRGLAGGETQYF. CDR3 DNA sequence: TGTGCCAGCAGCCGGGGACTAGCGGGTGGAGAGACCCAGTACTTC.

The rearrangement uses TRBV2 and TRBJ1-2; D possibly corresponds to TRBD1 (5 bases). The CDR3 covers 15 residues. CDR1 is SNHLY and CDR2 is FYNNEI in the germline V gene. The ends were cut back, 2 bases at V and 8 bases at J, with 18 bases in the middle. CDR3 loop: CASSESFGGIQGYTF. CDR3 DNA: TGTGCCAGCAGTGAAAGTTTCGGGGGAATTCAAGGCTACACCTTC.

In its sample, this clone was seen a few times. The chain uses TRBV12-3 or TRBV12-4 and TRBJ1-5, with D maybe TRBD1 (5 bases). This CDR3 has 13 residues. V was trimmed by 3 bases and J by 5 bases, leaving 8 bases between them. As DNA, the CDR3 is TGTGCCAGCAGTTTTCAGGGTTATCAGCCCCAGCATTTT. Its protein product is CASSFQGYQPQHF.

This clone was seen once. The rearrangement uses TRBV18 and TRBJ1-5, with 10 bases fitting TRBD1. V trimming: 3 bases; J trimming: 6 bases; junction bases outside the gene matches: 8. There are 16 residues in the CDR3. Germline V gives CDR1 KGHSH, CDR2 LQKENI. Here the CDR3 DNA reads TGTGCCAGCTCACCCTTGGGACAGGGGATGGGTCAGCCCCAGCATTTT. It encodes CASSPLGQGMGQPQHF. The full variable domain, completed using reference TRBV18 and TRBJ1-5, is NAGVMQNPRHLVRRRGQEARLRCSPMKGHSHVYWYRQLPEEGLKFMVYLQKENIIDESGMPKERFSAEFPKEGPSILRIQQVVRGDSAAYFCASSPLGQGMGQPQHFGDGTRLSIL.

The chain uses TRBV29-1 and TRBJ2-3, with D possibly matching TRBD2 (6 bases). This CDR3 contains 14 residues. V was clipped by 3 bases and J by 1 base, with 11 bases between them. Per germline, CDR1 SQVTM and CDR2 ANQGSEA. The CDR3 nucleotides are TGCAGCGTTGACTGGTGGGGGGGCACAGATACGCAGTATTTT. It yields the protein CSVDWWGGTDTQYF.

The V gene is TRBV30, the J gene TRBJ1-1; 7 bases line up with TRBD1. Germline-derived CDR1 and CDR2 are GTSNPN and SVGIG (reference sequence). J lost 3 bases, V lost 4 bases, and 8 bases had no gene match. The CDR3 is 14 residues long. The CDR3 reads CAWNVQGRDTEAFF. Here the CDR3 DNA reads TGTGCCTGGAACGTACAGGGGCGGGACACTGAAGCTTTCTTT. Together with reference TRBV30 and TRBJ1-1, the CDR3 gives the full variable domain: SQTIHQWPATLVQPVGSPLSLECTVEGTSNPNLYWYRQAAGRGLQLLFYSVGIGQISSEVPQNLSASRPQDRQFILSSKKLLLSDSGFYLCAWNVQGRDTEAFFGQGTRLTVV.

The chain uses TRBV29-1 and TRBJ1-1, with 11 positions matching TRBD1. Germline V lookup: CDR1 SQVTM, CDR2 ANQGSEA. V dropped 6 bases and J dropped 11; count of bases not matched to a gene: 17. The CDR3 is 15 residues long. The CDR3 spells CSVAGTGGPDVSAFF. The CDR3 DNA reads TGCAGCGTCGCCGGGACAGGGGGGCCCGATGTGTCGGCTTTCTTT. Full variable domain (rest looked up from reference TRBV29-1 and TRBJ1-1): SAVISQKPSRDICQRGTSLTIQCQVDSQVTMMFWYRQQPGQSLTLIATANQGSEATYESGFVIDKFPISRPNLTFSTLTVSNMSPEDSSIYLCSVAGTGGPDVSAFFGQGTRLTVV.

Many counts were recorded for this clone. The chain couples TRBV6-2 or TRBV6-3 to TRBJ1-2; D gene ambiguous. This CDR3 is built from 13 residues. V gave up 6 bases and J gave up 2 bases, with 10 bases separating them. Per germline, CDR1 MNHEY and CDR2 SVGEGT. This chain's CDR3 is CASSLQINYGYTF. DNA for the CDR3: TGTGCCAGCAGCCTTCAGATCAACTATGGCTACACCTTC.

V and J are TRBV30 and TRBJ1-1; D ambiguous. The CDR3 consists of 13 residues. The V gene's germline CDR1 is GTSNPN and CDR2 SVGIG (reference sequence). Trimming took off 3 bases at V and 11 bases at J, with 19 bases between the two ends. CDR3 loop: CAWSSTYPDGAFF. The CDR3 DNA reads TGTGCCTGGAGCTCCACATACCCCGACGGGGCTTTCTTT.

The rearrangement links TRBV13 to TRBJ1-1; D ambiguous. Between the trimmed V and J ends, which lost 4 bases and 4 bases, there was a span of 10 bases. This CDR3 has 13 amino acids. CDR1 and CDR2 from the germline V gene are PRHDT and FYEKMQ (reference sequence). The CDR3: CASSSGPGTEAFF. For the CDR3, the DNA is TGTGCCAGCAGCTCCGGCCCGGGCACTGAAGCTTTCTTT.

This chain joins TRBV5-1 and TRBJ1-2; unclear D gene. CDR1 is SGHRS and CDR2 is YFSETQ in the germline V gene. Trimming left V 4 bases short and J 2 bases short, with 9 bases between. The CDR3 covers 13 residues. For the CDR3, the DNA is TGCGCCAGCAGCACTGACACCAACTATGGCTACACCTTC. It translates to CASSTDTNYGYTF.

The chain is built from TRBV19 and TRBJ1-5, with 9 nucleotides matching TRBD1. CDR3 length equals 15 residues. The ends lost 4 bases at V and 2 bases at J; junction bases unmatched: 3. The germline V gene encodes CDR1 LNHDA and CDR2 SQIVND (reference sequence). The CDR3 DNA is TGTGCCAGTAGTACCCGGACAGGGGGCAATCAGCCCCAGCATTTT. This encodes CASSTRTGGNQPQHF. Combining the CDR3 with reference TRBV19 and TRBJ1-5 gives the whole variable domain DGGITQSPKYLFRKEGQNVTLSCEQNLNHDAMYWYRQDPGQGLRLIYYSQIVNDFQKGDIAEGYSVSREKKESFPLTVTSAQKNPTAFYLCASSTRTGGNQPQHFGDGTRLSIL.

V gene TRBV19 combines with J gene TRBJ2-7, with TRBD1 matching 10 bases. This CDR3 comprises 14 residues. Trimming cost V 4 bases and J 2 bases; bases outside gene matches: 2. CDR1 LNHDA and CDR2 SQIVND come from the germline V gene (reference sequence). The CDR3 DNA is TGTGCCAGTAGTAGAGGGACAGGGGCCTACGAGCAGTACTTC. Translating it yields CASSRGTGAYEQYF.